This TCR beta chain was retrieved from a study of siplizumab effects on memory and regulatory T cells. Of note for this clone: Its specificity is unknown.

There are 13 residues in the CDR3. Trimming cost V 6 bases and J 5 bases, with 11 bases left between them. CDR1 is SNHLY, CDR2 FYNNEI, per germline. Regarding the study as a whole: Under siplizumab, an average around 66% of mappable alloreactive CD4+ clones were Treg-derived, compared with 26.9% in controls. Siplizumab significantly brought down the alloreactive sequences that trace back to unstimulated CD4+ memory cells.

Sequencing used immunoSEQ multiplex PCR; TCRdb keeps in-frame clones, though not all of them. The sample lists some 97,000 clones; approximately 94% were seen once. The rearrangement joins TRBV2 to TRBJ2-1, with D perhaps matching TRBD2 (6 bases). The TCR originated in a human donor in good health. The sequencing input was non-Treg CD4+ T cells sorted from blood. This CDR3 reads CASREGLNNEQFF. DNA for the CDR3: TGTGCCAGCAGGGAGGGACTGAACAATGAGCAGTTCTTC.